These 12 T cell receptor beta chains share one sample of origin, sequenced in a study of blood T cell repertoires in COVID-19. The protocol was immunoSEQ multiplex PCR, while the TCRdb copy is restricted to in-frame clones and leaves out a portion. This sample has 100,000 to 150,000 clones; about 85% occur once, and the top ten carry roughly 27%. The specimen was peripheral blood. These receptors were obtained from a woman aged 80 or over with acute or convalescent COVID-19.

V is TRBV2 and J is TRBJ1-4; D gene uncertain. Germline V gene sequence: CDR1 SNHLY, CDR2 FYNNEI. The length of the CDR3 is 15 residues. V lost 0 bases and J 8 bases, leaving 13 bases between the germline ends. The DNA of the CDR3 is TGTGCCAGCAGTGAAGCGCGGCAGTTTACCGAAAAACTGTTTTTT. It codes for CASSEARQFTEKLFF.

V is TRBV7-2 and J is TRBJ2-1; TRBD2 matches at 9 bases. The CDR3 totals 15 residues. Germline V gives CDR1 SGHTA, CDR2 FQGNSA. V lost 6 bases, J lost 1 base, and 4 bases stayed unmatched. CDR3 residues: CASRPSGGSYNEQFF. The CDR3 bases are TGTGCCAGCAGGCCGAGCGGGGGGTCCTACAATGAGCAGTTCTTC.

This rearrangement joins TRBV2 to TRBJ1-6; no firm D call. Trimming stripped 8 bases from V and 4 bases from J, with 6 bases between. This CDR3 comprises 12 residues. Germline V lookup: CDR1 SNHLY, CDR2 FYNNEI. The CDR3 here is CASRTYNSPLHF. The CDR3 DNA sequence: TGTGCCAGCCGGACTTATAATTCACCCCTCCACTTT.

CDR3 sequence reads: CASSPSGGYTDTQYF. In DNA form, the CDR3 reads TGTGCCAGCAGCCCAAGCGGGGGGTATACAGATACGCAGTATTTT. The chain is built from TRBV4-2 and TRBJ2-3; 9 bases align to TRBD2. Germline CDR1 and CDR2: LGHNA and YNFKEQ. The CDR3 length is 15 residues. J lost 3 bases, V lost 4 bases, and 5 bases had no gene match.

The V call is TRBV5-1, the J call TRBJ1-4; 7 bases agree with TRBD1. Germline lookup yields CDR1 SGHRS and CDR2 YFSETQ. Losses at the gene ends were 3 bases for V and 8 bases for J; bases not matched to a gene: 7. This CDR3 comprises 14 residues. CDR3 loop: CASSSRQGQEKLFF. In nucleotides, the CDR3 is TGCGCCAGCAGCTCCCGACAGGGTCAAGAAAAACTGTTTTTT.

The CDR3 region has the DNA TGTGCCAGCAGCTTGGGCGGGGGGATTGGGACCCAGTACTTC. Residues: CASSLGGGIGTQYF. The rearrangement uses TRBV7-2 and TRBJ2-5; 8 bases align to TRBD2. This CDR3 comprises 14 residues. Germline CDR1 reads SGHTA; CDR2 reads FQGNSA. Trimming removed 3 bases from V and 7 bases from J; junction bases left unmatched: 7. The whole variable domain, filled in from reference TRBV7-2 and TRBJ2-5, reads GAGVSQSPSNKVTEKGKDVELRCDPISGHTALYWYRQSLGQGLEFLIYFQGNSAPDKSGLPSDRFSAERTGGSVSTLTIQRTQQEDSAVYLCASSLGGGIGTQYFGPGTRLLVL.

This rearrangement joins TRBV5-4 to TRBJ2-3; 11 nucleotides match TRBD2. Germline CDR1 is SGHNT and CDR2 is YYREEE (reference sequence). CDR3 length: 16 amino acids. V was pared by 3 bases and J by 6 bases, with 9 bases of the junction left unmatched. The CDR3 protein is CASSSKKLAGVDTQYF. The CDR3, as DNA: TGTGCCAGCAGCTCCAAAAAACTAGCGGGGGTCGATACGCAGTATTTT.

The V call is TRBV19, the J call TRBJ1-2, with D possibly being TRBD1 (5 bases). Germline V gene sequence: CDR1 LNHDA, CDR2 SQIVND (reference sequence). CDR3 length: 13 residues. V shed 2 bases and J shed 8 bases, with 12 bases lying between them. The CDR3 bases are TGTGCCAGTAGTATATCGGGGGGTAGCGGCTACACCTTC. Translation gives CASSISGGSGYTF.

CDR3 nucleotides: TGTGCAAGTCGCTTATTTTCGTCCAGGGGGTTCCTGAATACCGGGGAGCTGTTTTTT. Translation gives CASRLFSSRGFLNTGELFF. The chain recombines TRBV12-2 with TRBJ2-2; TRBD1, the table's D call, was not compared with the DNA. TRBV12-2 is designated a pseudogene. This CDR3 contains 19 residues.

The chain has TRBV10-3 and TRBJ1-1, with D tentatively TRBD1 (5 bases). The CDR3 contains 13 residues. Per germline, CDR1 ENHRY and CDR2 SYGVKD. V lost 6 bases and J lost 1, with 9 bases in between. The CDR3 loop is CAIRRTKNTEAFF. CDR3 bases: TGTGCCATCAGAAGGACAAAGAACACTGAAGCTTTCTTT.

The chain employs TRBV9 and TRBJ1-6; TRBD1 might be the D (6 bases). This CDR3 is built from 17 residues. Trimming stripped 2 bases from V and 7 bases from J, with 19 bases between. Per the germline V gene, CDR1 is SGDLS and CDR2 is YYNGEE. In DNA, the CDR3 is TGTGCCAGCAGCGTTTACGATACAGGGAGTATCAATTCACCCCTCCACTTT. It codes for CASSVYDTGSINSPLHF.

This sequence joins TRBV20-1 and TRBJ1-2, with TRBD1 as a possible D gene (6 bases). Trimming cost V 3 bases and J 8 bases, with 19 bases left between them. The germline CDR1 and CDR2 sequences are DFQATT and SNEGSKA (reference sequence). The CDR3 runs 14 residues. The CDR3 region is CSASAQQGASGYTF. As DNA, the CDR3 is TGCAGTGCTAGTGCCCAACAGGGAGCAAGCGGCTACACCTTC.